This record covers a single T cell receptor beta chain. Study processing details: Amplification of reference gene primers provided the estimated nucleated cell counts. Produced via immunoSEQ multiplex PCR; TCRdb's table is partial and in-frame only. Clonal size and the V and J genes are those of that table, whereas D and trimming came from the DNA. Among fewer than 200,000 clones listed, more than 75% were seen once. The sample originates from a study of blood T cell repertoires in COVID-19. Study overall: The samples span acute and convalescent COVID-19 from the United States, Italy and Spain. The cDNA or gDNA used as material had been derived from T cells, B-cell-depleted T cells, or PBMCs.

Per germline, CDR1 SGHRS and CDR2 YFSETQ. The CDR3 has 16 amino acids. The germline V and J ends were trimmed by 0 bases and 0 bases, with 7 bases remaining between them. The sample consisted of peripheral blood. The J gene is TRBJ1-6, the V gene TRBV5-1, with D hard to call. The TCR originated in a man aged 40-49 years with active or convalescent COVID-19. As DNA, the CDR3 is TGCGCCAGCAGCTTGGTTGAGAGCTCCTATAATTCACCCCTCCACTTT. Amino acids: CASSLVESSYNSPLHF.